This T cell receptor beta chain was identified during a study of blood T cell repertoires in COVID-19. Original processing notes: Amplified reference gene primers provided the basis for estimating nucleated cell counts. Profiled with immunoSEQ multiplex PCR; TCRdb holds only in-frame clones, not every one. V and J calls and clone size come straight from that table; D and trimming were deduced from the DNA. The sample lists some 110,000 clones, 86% seen once, with roughly 4% in the top ten. CDR3 size: 15 residues. Deletions cut 1 base from V and 6 bases from J, with 19 bases between. Germline V gene lookup returns CDR1 GTSNPN and CDR2 SVGIG (reference sequence).

The rearrangement links TRBV30 to TRBJ2-7; maybe TRBD2 (5 bases). The TCR sequence derives from a man in his forties or fifties with acute or convalescent COVID-19. Sequences were obtained from peripheral blood. The CDR3 loop reads CAWSGGSSSWSEQYF. CDR3 bases: TGTGCCTGGAGTGGAGGGTCGTCTAGTTGGTCCGAGCAGTACTTC.